The 15 T cell receptor beta chains listed next were all sequenced from one sample in a study of breast tumors, draining lymph nodes, adjacent tissues. TCRdb processed the multiplex PCR reads anew with MiXCR; each CDR3 protein has one entry. Of fewer than 300,000 distinct CDR3 sequences detected, about 34% appear once; the ten largest clones hold 1.3% to 1.5%. The lymph nodes were axillary draining lymph nodes from breast cancer patients. Sequencing was done on a sample of axillary lymph node tissue. Receptor source: a female donor with breast cancer. Some clones in this sample may be carry-over from other donors' samples.

In the case of this clonotype: This may stem from a read error, because a much larger clone lies one nucleotide away. The CDR3 coding sequence is TGCAGTGCTAGCGGCCAGGGGGCCAATCCGCCCCAGCATTTT. Translated: CSASGQGANPPQHF. The chain carries TRBV20-1 and TRBJ1-5; 8 bases are shared with TRBD1. The CDR3 is 14 amino acids. CDR1 DFQATT and CDR2 SNEGSKA come from the germline V gene (reference sequence).

The rearrangement joins TRBV29-1 to TRBJ1-2; maybe TRBD1 (6 bases). Germline CDR1 and CDR2: SQVTM and ANQGSEA. V dropped 3 bases and J dropped 9 bases, with 14 bases sitting between them. The CDR3 is 12 amino acids. CDR3 in DNA: TGCAGCGTTGATTTTAGGGGGGCAAGCTACACCTTC. Protein sequence: CSVDFRGASYTF.

Note on this clonotype: A much larger clone lies one base from this, so it may be a read error. V gene TRBV20-1 combines with J gene TRBJ2-1, with 9 bases identical to TRBD2. CDR1 and CDR2 (germline): DFQATT, SNEGSKA (reference sequence). The CDR3 is 13 amino acids. CDR3 amino acids: CSPSGTSLNAQFF. In DNA form, the CDR3 reads TGCAGTCCCTCCGGGACTAGCTTGAATGCGCAGTTCTTC.

This clonotype was seen many times. CDR3 bases: TGTGCCTGGAGTTTGAAGGGGGCGCGGGGCGAGCAGTACTTC. As protein: CAWSLKGARGEQYF. The chain carries TRBV30 and TRBJ2-7, with D tentatively TRBD1 (7 bases). V lost 2 bases, J lost 6 bases, and 17 bases lay in between. CDR1 and CDR2 from the germline V gene are GTSNPN and SVGIG (reference sequence). The CDR3 contains 14 residues.

This clonotype was seen ten or more times. V and J are TRBV5-1 and TRBJ1-4; the match to TRBD1 covers 7 bases. Trimming at V came to 5 bases and at J to 3 bases, leaving 4 bases not matched to a gene. The CDR3 runs 14 residues. Germline V gene sequence: CDR1 SGHRS, CDR2 YFSETQ. As DNA, the CDR3 is TGCGCCAGCAGACCAACAGGGGCTAATGAAAAACTGTTTTTT. Translation gives CASRPTGANEKLFF.

This clonotype was recorded at least ten times. The chain is built from TRBV4-2 and TRBJ2-3, with TRBD2 identical over 7 bases. Trimming took 1 base from V and 10 from J; bases not matched to a gene: 2. The CDR3 runs to 12 residues. Looked up from germline, CDR1 is LGHNA and CDR2 is YNFKEQ. CDR3 sequence reads: CASSQGGSAQYF. Here the CDR3 DNA reads TGTGCCAGCAGCCAAGGCGGGAGTGCGCAGTATTTT.

This clonotype was seen ten or more times. CDR3 loop: CASSRAQRLAENEQFF. CDR3 nucleotides: TGTGCCAGTAGTAGAGCCCAAAGGCTAGCGGAAAATGAGCAGTTCTTC. V gene TRBV19 combines with J gene TRBJ2-1, with 7 nucleotides matching TRBD2. This CDR3 has 16 amino acids. Germline V gene sequence: CDR1 LNHDA, CDR2 SQIVND (reference sequence). V shed 4 bases and J 7 bases; nucleotides not matched to a gene: 13.

A remark on this clonotype: In this CDR3 the conserved last residue, phenylalanine or tryptophan, is missing, so a read error is likely. No DNA is shown, since the ends of the CDR3 on it are uncertain; the CDR3 is the one TCRdb lists. V is TRBV5-1 and J is TRBJ2-6; the DNA was not compared with TRBD2, the D call given in the table. Germline lookup yields CDR1 SGHRS and CDR2 YFSETQ. The CDR3 is made up of 16 amino acids, end residues included. CDR3 sequence reads: CASSWGRGPGANVLTQ.

This clonotype occurred a few times. This sequence may be a read error, since a much larger clone differs from it by one base. This rearrangement joins TRBV5-4 to TRBJ2-1; TRBD2 agrees at 7 bases. CDR3 length: 15 amino acids. The V gene end was trimmed by 3 bases and the J gene end by 9 bases; junction bases not matched to a gene: 12. Germline V lookup: CDR1 SGHNT, CDR2 YYREEE (reference sequence). CDR3 amino acids: CASSSVAGERSEQFF. CDR3 in DNA: TGTGCCAGCAGCTCGGTGGCGGGAGAGAGGAGTGAGCAGTTCTTC.

At least ten counts were recorded for this clonotype. The rearrangement uses TRBV3-1 and TRBJ1-6; TRBD1 matches at 7 bases. Germline V lookup: CDR1 LGHDT, CDR2 YNNKEL (reference sequence). The CDR3 sequence is 14 residues long. V lost 6 bases to trimming and J lost 6 bases; unmatched junction nucleotides: 5. The CDR3 protein is CASRTGARNSPLHF. Here the CDR3 DNA reads TGTGCCAGCAGAACAGGGGCGCGTAATTCACCCCTCCACTTT.

Many counts were recorded for this clonotype. The rearrangement links TRBV7-2 to TRBJ2-3, with 9 bases aligning to TRBD2. CDR1 and CDR2 (germline): SGHTA, FQGNSA. This CDR3 has 15 residues. Trimming at V came to 4 bases and at J to 0 bases, leaving 2 bases not matched to a gene. The CDR3 DNA is TGTGCCAGCAGCTCTAGCGGGGCGAGCACAGATACGCAGTATTTT. As protein: CASSSSGASTDTQYF.

This clonotype was detected ten times or more. The rearrangement uses TRBV30 and TRBJ1-5, with 8 bases fitting TRBD1. The CDR3 spans 14 residues. The V and J ends lost 3 bases and 5 bases, in that order; junction bases with no gene match: 6. CDR1 is GTSNPN and CDR2 is SVGIG in the germline V gene (reference sequence). The CDR3 protein is CAWRAQGADQPQHF. In nucleotides, the CDR3 is TGTGCCTGGAGGGCCCAGGGGGCCGATCAGCCCCAGCATTTT.

V usage is TRBV5-1 and J usage is TRBJ2-1; tentative D call: TRBD1 (5 bases). The germline V gene encodes CDR1 SGHRS and CDR2 YFSETQ. V gave up 0 bases and J gave up 9 bases, with 13 bases separating them. The CDR3 runs 14 residues. The CDR3 loop reads CASSLDSGKGEQFF. The DNA for the CDR3 is TGCGCCAGCAGCTTGGATTCAGGGAAGGGTGAGCAGTTCTTC. The complete variable domain, with remaining parts taken from reference TRBV5-1 and TRBJ2-1, reads KAGVTQTPRYLIKTRGQQVTLSCSPISGHRSVSWYQQTPGQGLQFLFEYFSETQRNKGNFPGRFSGRQFSNSRSEMNVSTLELGDSALYLCASSLDSGKGEQFFGPGTRLTVL.

The table lists this clonotype with many counts. The chain combines TRBV4-1 with TRBJ1-2, with TRBD1 matching over 7 bases. The trim removed 0 bases at V and 5 bases at J, leaving 9 bases unmatched. Germline V gene lookup returns CDR1 MGHRA and CDR2 YSYEKL. CDR3 length equals 16 residues. CDR3 amino acids: CASSQENQGDYYGYTF. As DNA, the CDR3 is TGCGCCAGCAGCCAAGAAAATCAGGGGGACTATTATGGCTACACCTTC.

This clonotype was counted ten times or more. This chain uses TRBV30 with TRBJ2-3, with D possibly TRBD1 on 6 matching bases. Looked up from germline, CDR1 is GTSNPN and CDR2 is SVGIG (reference sequence). Trimming removed 7 bases from V and 0 bases from J, with 14 bases in between. The CDR3 consists of 14 residues. This CDR3 reads CASSTGPSTDTQYF. CDR3 nucleotides: TGTGCCTCCTCGACAGGTCCTAGCACAGATACGCAGTATTTT.